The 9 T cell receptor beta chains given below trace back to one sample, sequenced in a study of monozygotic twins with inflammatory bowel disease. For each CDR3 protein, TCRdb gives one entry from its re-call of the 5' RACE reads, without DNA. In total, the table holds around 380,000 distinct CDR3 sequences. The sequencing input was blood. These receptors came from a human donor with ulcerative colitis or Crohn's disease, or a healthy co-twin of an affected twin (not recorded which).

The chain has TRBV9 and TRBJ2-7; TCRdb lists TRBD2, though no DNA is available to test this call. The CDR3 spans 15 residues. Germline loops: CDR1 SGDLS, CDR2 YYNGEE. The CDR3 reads CASSAKAGGPHEQYF. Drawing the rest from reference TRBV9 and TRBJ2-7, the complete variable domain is DSGVTQTPKHLITATGQRVTLRCSPRSGDLSVYWYQQSLDQGLQFLIQYYNGEERAKGNILERFSAQQFPDLHSELNLSSLELGDSALYFCASSAKAGGPHEQYFGPGTRLTVT.

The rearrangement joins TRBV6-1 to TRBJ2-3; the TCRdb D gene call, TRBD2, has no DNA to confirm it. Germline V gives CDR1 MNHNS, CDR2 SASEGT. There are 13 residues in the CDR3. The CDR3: CASSEVPSGSQYF.

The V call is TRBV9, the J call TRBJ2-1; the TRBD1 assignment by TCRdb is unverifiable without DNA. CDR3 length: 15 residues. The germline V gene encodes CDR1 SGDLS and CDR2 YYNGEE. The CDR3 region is CASATGGFSYNEQFF. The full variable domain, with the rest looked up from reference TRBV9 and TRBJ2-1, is DSGVTQTPKHLITATGQRVTLRCSPRSGDLSVYWYQQSLDQGLQFLIQYYNGEERAKGNILERFSAQQFPDLHSELNLSSLELGDSALYFCASATGGFSYNEQFFGPGTRLTVL.

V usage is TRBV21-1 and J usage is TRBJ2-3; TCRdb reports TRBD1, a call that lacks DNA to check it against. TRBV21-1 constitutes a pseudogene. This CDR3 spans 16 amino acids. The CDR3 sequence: CATRANGMGAGDTQYF.

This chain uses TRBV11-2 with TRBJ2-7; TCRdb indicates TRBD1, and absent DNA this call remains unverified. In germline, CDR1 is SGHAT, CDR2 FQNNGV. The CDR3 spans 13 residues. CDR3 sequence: CASSLPVAGVQYF.

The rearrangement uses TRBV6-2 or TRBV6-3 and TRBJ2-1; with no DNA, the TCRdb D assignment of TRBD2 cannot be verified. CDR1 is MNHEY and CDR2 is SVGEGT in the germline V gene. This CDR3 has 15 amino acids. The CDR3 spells CASRLLAGEVNEQFF.

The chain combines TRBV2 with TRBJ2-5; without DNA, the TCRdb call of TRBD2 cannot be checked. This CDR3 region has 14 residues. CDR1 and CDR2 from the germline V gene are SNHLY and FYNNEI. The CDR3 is CASSARWLAETQYF.

The CDR3: CASSLAVASETQYF. The rearrangement joins TRBV7-2 to TRBJ2-5. Germline values: CDR1 SGHTA, CDR2 FQGNSA. This CDR3 has 14 residues.

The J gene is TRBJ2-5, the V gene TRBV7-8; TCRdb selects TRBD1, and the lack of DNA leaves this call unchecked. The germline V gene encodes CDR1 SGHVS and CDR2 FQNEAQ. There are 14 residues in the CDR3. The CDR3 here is CASSYPGGRETQYF.